Listed below are T cell receptor beta chains from one sample, sequenced in a study of control samples from healthy donors and cancer patients. Produced via immunoSEQ multiplex PCR; TCRdb's table is partial and in-frame only. The sample has around 75,000 clones, under 90% seen once. Sequenced: blood. These receptors all stem from a man aged 50 to 60 in good health. Each CDR3 is given with its conserved first and last residue. A D gene is named only where the DNA matches it firmly. Clone size is shown for a subset of rows, as once, few, many or a class of expanded clone.

cdr3_aa: CASSPSIGQGGELFF
cdr3_nt: TGTGCCAGCAGTCCTAGTATTGGGCAGGGCGGGGAGCTGTTTTTT
j_call: TRBJ2-2
d_call: -
v_call: TRBV28
clone_size: -

cdr3_aa: CASSVVGSSSYEQYF
cdr3_nt: TGTGCCAGCAGCGTAGTCGGGTCGAGCTCCTACGAGCAGTACTTC
j_call: TRBJ2-7
d_call: -
v_call: TRBV9
clone_size: -

cdr3_aa: CASTKRSTNEKLFF
cdr3_nt: TGTGCCAGTACTAAAAGATCAACTAATGAAAAACTGTTTTTT
j_call: TRBJ1-4
d_call: -
v_call: TRBV19
clone_size: -

cdr3_aa: CASSLAGTAQAFF
cdr3_nt: TGTGCCAGCAGCTTGGCAGGGACAGCGCAAGCTTTCTTT
j_call: TRBJ1-1
d_call: TRBD1
v_call: TRBV5-5
clone_size: -

cdr3_aa: CASSLRTSLGTGELFF
cdr3_nt: TGTGCCAGCAGCTTACGGACGAGCTTAGGAACCGGGGAGCTGTTTTTT
j_call: TRBJ2-2
d_call: -
v_call: TRBV7-8
clone_size: -

cdr3_aa: CAWSPGQGTDTQYF
cdr3_nt: TGTGCCTGGAGTCCGGGACAGGGGACAGATACGCAGTATTTT
j_call: TRBJ2-3
d_call: TRBD1
v_call: TRBV30
clone_size: -

cdr3_aa: CASRAYEKLFF
cdr3_nt: TGTGCCAGCAGGGCTTATGAAAAACTGTTTTTT
j_call: TRBJ1-4
d_call: -
v_call: TRBV5-5
clone_size: -

cdr3_aa: CASTTISNQPQHF
cdr3_nt: TGTGCCAGCACGACAATAAGCAATCAGCCCCAGCATTTT
j_call: TRBJ1-5
d_call: -
v_call: TRBV28
clone_size: -

cdr3_aa: CASSAQPGQLPETQYF
cdr3_nt: TGTGCCAGCAGTGCCCAGCCGGGGCAGCTCCCAGAGACCCAGTACTTC
j_call: TRBJ2-5
d_call: -
v_call: TRBV27
clone_size: once

cdr3_aa: CASSSPIQGYEQYF
cdr3_nt: TGTGCCAGCAGTTCCCCAATACAAGGATACGAGCAGTACTTC
j_call: TRBJ2-7
d_call: -
v_call: TRBV27
clone_size: many

cdr3_aa: CASSLGTGADNEQFF
cdr3_nt: TGTGCCAGCAGCTTAGGGACAGGGGCTGACAATGAGCAGTTCTTC
j_call: TRBJ2-1
d_call: TRBD1
v_call: TRBV7-6
clone_size: few

cdr3_aa: CASSLGGASTDTQYF
cdr3_nt: TGTGCCAGCAGCTTAGGGGGGGCAAGCACAGATACGCAGTATTTT
j_call: TRBJ2-3
d_call: -
v_call: TRBV7-7
clone_size: -

cdr3_aa: CASSLDTSGAGDYEQYF
cdr3_nt: TGTGCCAGCAGCTTAGACACCTCTGGAGCGGGCGACTACGAGCAGTACTTC
j_call: TRBJ2-7
d_call: -
v_call: TRBV11-3
clone_size: -

cdr3_aa: CASSLSGSEKLFF
cdr3_nt: TGTGCCAGCAGTTTATCCGGGAGCGAAAAACTGTTTTTT
j_call: TRBJ1-4
d_call: -
v_call: TRBV12-3/TRBV12-4
clone_size: -

cdr3_aa: CASSYSPGLTDTQYF
cdr3_nt: TGTGCCAGCAGTTACTCCCCGGGGCTCACAGATACGCAGTATTTT
j_call: TRBJ2-3
d_call: -
v_call: TRBV6-5
clone_size: -

cdr3_aa: CSVEGPGTYEQYF
cdr3_nt: TGCAGCGTTGAAGGCCCCGGAACCTACGAGCAGTACTTC
j_call: TRBJ2-7
d_call: -
v_call: TRBV29-1
clone_size: -

cdr3_aa: CAAASGTSGRCFF
cdr3_nt: TGTGCCGCCGCGAGCGGGACTAGCGGGAGGTGTTTCTTC
j_call: TRBJ2-1
d_call: TRBD2
v_call: TRBV25-1
clone_size: -

cdr3_aa: CASSVLGAQGGDTQYF
cdr3_nt: TGTGCCAGCAGCGTGCTAGGGGCCCAGGGGGGAGATACGCAGTATTTT
j_call: TRBJ2-3
d_call: -
v_call: TRBV7-3
clone_size: -

cdr3_aa: CASSRTQRNTEAFF
cdr3_nt: TGTGCCAGCAGCCGAACACAGAGGAACACTGAAGCTTTCTTT
j_call: TRBJ1-1
d_call: -
v_call: TRBV3-1/TRBV3-2
clone_size: -

cdr3_aa: CASSQGPGDDGYTF
cdr3_nt: TGCGCCAGCAGCCAAGGGCCTGGGGATGATGGCTACACCTTC
j_call: TRBJ1-2
d_call: -
v_call: TRBV4-3
clone_size: -

cdr3_aa: CASSGDRAGQPQHF
cdr3_nt: TGTGCCAGCAGTGGGGACAGGGCAGGTCAGCCCCAGCATTTT
j_call: TRBJ1-5
d_call: TRBD1
v_call: TRBV2
clone_size: -

cdr3_aa: CASSDLGQGLETQYF
cdr3_nt: TGTGCCAGCAGCGATCTCGGACAGGGCTTGGAGACCCAGTACTTC
j_call: TRBJ2-5
d_call: TRBD1
v_call: TRBV6-5
clone_size: -

cdr3_aa: CASSESSLYEQYF
cdr3_nt: TGCGCCAGCAGTGAGAGTAGCCTCTACGAGCAGTACTTC
j_call: TRBJ2-7
d_call: -
v_call: TRBV10-1
clone_size: -

cdr3_aa: CASSEGGRGKDEQFF
cdr3_nt: TGTGCCAGCAGTGAAGGGGGCAGGGGGAAAGATGAGCAGTTCTTC
j_call: TRBJ2-1
d_call: TRBD1
v_call: TRBV25-1
clone_size: -

cdr3_aa: CASSPGTEETQYF
cdr3_nt: TGTGCCAGCAGCCCGGGGACGGAAGAGACCCAGTACTTC
j_call: TRBJ2-5
d_call: -
v_call: TRBV5-6
clone_size: once

cdr3_aa: CASSPGDGRRSSTDTQYF
cdr3_nt: TGCGCCAGCAGCCCCGGCGATGGCAGAAGGAGCTCCACAGATACGCAGTATTTT
j_call: TRBJ2-3
d_call: -
v_call: TRBV4-3
clone_size: few

cdr3_aa: CASSPPPAGAVLLRNYGYTF
cdr3_nt: TGTGCCAGCAGTCCCCCCCCGGCGGGCGCAGTCCTCCTCCGAAACTATGGCTACACCTTC
j_call: TRBJ1-2
d_call: -
v_call: TRBV28
clone_size: -

cdr3_aa: CASSEIPYEQYF
cdr3_nt: TGTGCCAGCAGCGAAATCCCCTACGAGCAGTACTTC
j_call: TRBJ2-7
d_call: -
v_call: TRBV12-3/TRBV12-4
clone_size: -

cdr3_aa: CASSLGLAGVQTQYF
cdr3_nt: TGTGCCAGCAGCCTCGGACTAGCGGGGGTCCAGACCCAGTACTTC
j_call: TRBJ2-5
d_call: TRBD2
v_call: TRBV6-2/TRBV6-3
clone_size: -

cdr3_aa: CASSLAGTGGGYTF
cdr3_nt: TGCGCCAGCAGCTTGGCCGGGACAGGGGGTGGCTACACCTTC
j_call: TRBJ1-2
d_call: TRBD1
v_call: TRBV5-1
clone_size: few

cdr3_aa: CASSTARVALSYNSPLHF
cdr3_nt: TGTGCCAGCAGCACAGCAAGGGTCGCCCTCTCCTATAATTCACCCCTCCACTTT
j_call: TRBJ1-6
d_call: -
v_call: TRBV28
clone_size: -

cdr3_aa: CASSPLTSNTGELFF
cdr3_nt: TGTGCCAGCAGCCCACTGACTAGTAACACCGGGGAGCTGTTTTTT
j_call: TRBJ2-2
d_call: -
v_call: TRBV7-2
clone_size: -

cdr3_aa: CASSLSTVRTRSRNYGYTF
cdr3_nt: TGTGCCAGCAGTTTATCCACAGTGCGCACCAGGTCGCGCAACTATGGCTACACCTTC
j_call: TRBJ1-2
d_call: -
v_call: TRBV27
clone_size: -

cdr3_aa: CASSFGTENNEQFF
cdr3_nt: TGTGCCAGCAGTTTCGGGACAGAGAATAATGAGCAGTTCTTC
j_call: TRBJ2-1
d_call: TRBD1
v_call: TRBV28
clone_size: few

cdr3_aa: CASSVVGTSGGQNEQFF
cdr3_nt: TGTGCCAGCAGTGTAGTGGGCACTAGCGGGGGTCAAAATGAGCAGTTCTTC
j_call: TRBJ2-1
d_call: TRBD2
v_call: TRBV2
clone_size: -

cdr3_aa: CASSLGGQVNTEAFF
cdr3_nt: TGCGCCAGCAGCTTGGGGGGACAAGTGAACACTGAAGCTTTCTTT
j_call: TRBJ1-1
d_call: -
v_call: TRBV5-1
clone_size: -

cdr3_aa: CASSLEQGGNSPLHF
cdr3_nt: TGTGCCAGCAGCTTAGAGCAGGGGGGTAATTCACCCCTCCACTTT
j_call: TRBJ1-6
d_call: TRBD1
v_call: TRBV7-2
clone_size: -

cdr3_aa: CSVEGSNEKLFF
cdr3_nt: TGCAGCGTTGAAGGGTCTAATGAAAAACTGTTTTTT
j_call: TRBJ1-4
d_call: -
v_call: TRBV29-1
clone_size: -

cdr3_aa: CASSSSRNQPQHF
cdr3_nt: TGTGCCAGCAGTTCGAGCAGGAATCAGCCCCAGCATTTT
j_call: TRBJ1-5
d_call: -
v_call: TRBV27
clone_size: -

cdr3_aa: CASNLFWAWDEQFF
cdr3_nt: TGTGCCAGCAATCTTTTTTGGGCTTGGGATGAGCAGTTCTTC
j_call: TRBJ2-1
d_call: -
v_call: TRBV28
clone_size: few